The 18 T cell receptor beta chains below were found in one sample sequenced in a study of CD8+CD57+ T cells in acquired aplastic anemia. Sequencing was done on patients that had shown CD8+CD57+ cell expansion by flow cytometry. Investigators profiled TCR beta VDJ and CDR3 from genomic DNA template. One entry per CDR3 protein, called by TCRdb with MiXCR from the reads. The repertoire holds about 180,000 distinct CDR3 sequences, with around 60% as singletons. The sequenced sample consisted of sorted CD4+, CD8+, or CD8+CD57+ T cells (not recorded which) from PBMCs. The receptors originated from a human donor with aplastic anemia.

Many counts were recorded for this clonotype. This chain connects TRBV9 to TRBJ2-7; 9 bases are shared with TRBD2. Germline loops: CDR1 SGDLS, CDR2 YYNGEE. The CDR3 covers 16 residues. The trim removed 0 bases at V and 4 bases at J, leaving 8 bases unmatched. CDR3 DNA sequence: TGTGCCAGCAGCGTAGAAGGGGTAGCGGGGGTTTACGAGCAGTACTTC. This translates into CASSVEGVAGVYEQYF.

CDR3 sequence (DNA): TGTGCCAGCAGCGCGATTCCCGGGACAGCAGCCCGCAATCAGCCCCAGCATTTT. It yields the protein CASSAIPGTAARNQPQHF. The chain is built from TRBV10-3 and TRBJ1-5, with 7 bases fitting TRBD1. Germline CDR1 reads ENHRY; CDR2 reads SYGVKD. With 10 bases clipped from V and 2 bases from J, the junction kept 20 bases outside the gene matches. The CDR3 is made up of 18 amino acids.

As to this clonotype: Its ends do not fully match the called genes, so a read error is possible. This chain links TRBV24-1 with TRBJ2-1; 13 nucleotides agree with TRBD2. The CDR3 runs 16 residues. CDR1 is KGHDR, CDR2 SFDVKD, per germline. The CDR3 protein is CATSVQTSGRWQERFF. The CDR3 coding sequence is TGTGCCACCAGTGTACAGACTAGCGGGAGGTGGCAGGAGCGGTTCTTC.

This clonotype was seen more than once but under ten times. The chain links TRBV7-8 to TRBJ2-1; 7 bases fit TRBD1. From germline, CDR1 is SGHVS and CDR2 FQNEAQ. V gave up 0 bases and J gave up 9 bases; unmatched junction bases: 11. The CDR3 has 16 residues. CDR3 DNA: TGTGCCAGCAGCTTAGCGGGGACAGCCAGCCTCCTTGAGCAGTTCTTC. Protein: CASSLAGTASLLEQFF.

The V and J genes are TRBV7-2 and TRBJ1-3, with D possibly TRBD1 on 5 matching bases. In germline, CDR1 is SGHTA, CDR2 FQGNSA. Trimming pared 5 bases from V and 0 bases from J, leaving 17 bases between. The CDR3 extends over 17 amino acids. The CDR3 DNA reads as TGTGCCAGCAGCCAGGGAGGGGAAGGGCGCTCTGGAAACACCATATATTTT. It translates to CASSQGGEGRSGNTIYF.

Concerning this clonotype: Possible read error: a much larger clone is one base away. The rearrangement links TRBV5-5 to TRBJ2-7; D may correspond to TRBD1 or TRBD2 (5 bases each). This CDR3 has 15 amino acids. V shed 3 bases and J shed 2 bases, with 15 bases lying between them. Germline-derived CDR1 and CDR2 are SGHKS and YYEKEE (reference sequence). The CDR3 DNA follows: TGTGCCAGCAGCTCAAGACGGGACGCTACCTACGAGCAGTACTTC. Protein product: CASSSRRDATYEQYF.

This clonotype showed up many times. This rearrangement joins TRBV6-5 to TRBJ2-2; D assignment may be TRBD1 or TRBD2 (5 bases each). The V end lost 5 bases, the J end lost 5 bases, and 12 bases lay between the germline ends. CDR1 is MNHEY, CDR2 SVGAGI, per germline. The CDR3 is 14 residues long. The CDR3: CASSRDEGTGELFF. The DNA of the CDR3 is TGTGCCAGCAGTCGGGACGAGGGAACCGGGGAGCTGTTTTTT.

On this clonotype itself: At one end, the junction sequence differs from germline, possibly due to a read error. The V call is TRBV10-2, the J call TRBJ2-5; 10 nucleotides line up with TRBD2. The V gene's germline CDR1 is WSHSY and CDR2 SAAADI. The CDR3 is 16 amino acids. CDR3 region: CASSDSWTSGQETQYF. CDR3 in DNA: TGTGCCAGCAGTGATTCCTGGACTAGCGGCCAAGAGACCCAGTACTTC.

This rearrangement joins TRBV2 to TRBJ2-3, with D maybe TRBD2 (7 bases). The CDR3 runs 14 residues. The germline V and J ends were trimmed by 6 bases and 11 bases, with 21 bases remaining between them. Germline V gene data show CDR1 as SNHLY and CDR2 as FYNNEI. In nucleotides, the CDR3 is TGTGCCAGCAGCGTAGGGGGGGGGACCAATGAGCAGTATTTT. Its protein is CASSVGGGTNEQYF.

The genes are TRBV7-9 and TRBJ2-3; tentatively, D is TRBD1 (6 bases). V was cut by 3 bases and J by 1 base, with 11 bases left in between. The CDR3 contains 15 residues. Germline values: CDR1 SEHNR, CDR2 FQNEAQ (reference sequence). This CDR3 is CASSLQGPGTDTQYF. The DNA of the CDR3 is TGTGCCAGCAGCTTGCAGGGGCCCGGCACAGATACGCAGTATTTT.

CDR3 coding DNA: TGCGCCAGCAGCCAAGATACGGGCTATGGCTACACCTTC. Translation: CASSQDTGYGYTF. V is TRBV4-1 and J is TRBJ1-2; the D is unclear. CDR1 is MGHRA, CDR2 YSYEKL, per germline. The CDR3 extends over 13 amino acids. V lost 0 bases to trimming and J lost 4 bases, with 6 bases between them.

The chain combines TRBV15 with TRBJ2-2; 7 nucleotides match TRBD1. From germline, CDR1 is LNHNV and CDR2 YYDKDF (reference sequence). With 9 bases clipped from V and 4 bases from J, the junction kept 2 bases outside the gene matches. The CDR3 loop spans 12 amino acids. This CDR3 reads CATQGTTGELFF. DNA of the CDR3: TGTGCCACACAGGGGACCACCGGGGAGCTGTTTTTT. The whole variable domain, remainder taken from reference TRBV15 and TRBJ2-2, is DAMVIQNPRYQVTQFGKPVTLSCSQTLNHNVMYWYQQKSSQAPKLLFHYYDKDFNNEADTPDNFQSRRPNTSFCFLDIRSPGLGDTAMYLCATQGTTGELFFGEGSRLTVL.

This chain links TRBV4-1 with TRBJ2-7; D possibly matches TRBD1 or TRBD2 (5 bases each). V was trimmed by 3 bases and J by 0 bases, leaving 12 bases between them. CDR3 length: 15 residues. Germline V lookup: CDR1 MGHRA, CDR2 YSYEKL. The CDR3 DNA reads TGCGCCAGCAGCCAGGGGGAGAAAAGCTCCTACGAGCAGTACTTC. Protein product: CASSQGEKSSYEQYF.

The rearrangement uses TRBV10-1 and TRBJ1-2, with D maybe TRBD1 (5 bases). From germline, CDR1 is WNHNN and CDR2 SYGVQD (reference sequence). V was cut by 3 bases and J by 4 bases, with 9 bases left in between. The CDR3 totals 13 residues. The CDR3 DNA follows: TGCGCCAGCAGTGACCAGGGAAGCTATGGCTACACCTTC. Translating gives CASSDQGSYGYTF.

This clonotype showed up many times. This chain links TRBV6-6 with TRBJ2-1; 12 bases line up with TRBD2. The CDR3 has 20 residues. Germline V lookup: CDR1 MNHNY, CDR2 SVGAGI (reference sequence). After removal of 5 bases from V and 2 bases from J, the junction contained 16 bases not matched to a gene. The CDR3 coding sequence is TGTGCCAGCAGTCGTGTGGGGGCCAAGACTAGCGGGGGACCCTACAATGAGCAGTTCTTC. This encodes CASSRVGAKTSGGPYNEQFF.

The chain links TRBV25-1 to TRBJ1-2, with D unclear. In germline, CDR1 is MGHDK, CDR2 SYGVNS. With 6 bases removed from V and 8 bases from J, the gap between germline ends came to 13 bases. This CDR3 is built from 12 residues. CDR3 nucleotide sequence: TGTGCCAGCAGGACCGACGTGGCAGGCTACACCTTC. Translated: CASRTDVAGYTF.

The V call is TRBV9, the J call TRBJ2-3; D may be TRBD2 (6 bases). The CDR3 is made up of 13 amino acids. Trimming shortened V by 4 bases and J by 4 bases, and 10 bases separated the two germline ends. From germline, CDR1 is SGDLS and CDR2 YYNGEE. The CDR3 here is CASSLAVADTQYF. CDR3 coding DNA: TGTGCCAGCAGCTTAGCGGTGGCAGATACGCAGTATTTT.

The rearrangement links TRBV20-1 to TRBJ2-7; D is perhaps TRBD1 (7 bases). Germline CDR1 DFQATT, CDR2 SNEGSKA (reference sequence). The V end lost 1 base, the J end lost 3 bases, and 16 bases lay between the germline ends. This CDR3 region has 15 residues. This chain's CDR3 is CSARGRTGLIYEQYF. In nucleotides, the CDR3 is TGCAGTGCTAGAGGGAGGACAGGACTAATCTACGAGCAGTACTTC.